Listed here is a single TCR beta chain. What it binds is unknown. Here immunoSEQ multiplex PCR was the method, and the copy in TCRdb shows in-frame clones only, minus some. The sample lists about 130,000 clones, over 75% seen once, with roughly 1.9% in the top ten. The data derive from a study of cytotoxic CD8 clonotypes in ibrutinib-treated CLL. Points from the study as a whole: In comparison with age-matched healthy donors, baseline clonality was higher and tracked circulating CD8+ T-cell counts.

This CDR3 region has 15 residues. The V segment lost 4 bases and the J segment 3 bases; nucleotides outside the gene matches: 8. The V gene's germline CDR1 is LNHDA and CDR2 SQIVND (reference sequence). The sequences come from PBMCs, collected after 24 months of ibrutinib treatment. This receptor was taken from a human donor with chronic lymphocytic leukemia. The chain is built from TRBV19 and TRBJ1-2; 7 positions agree with TRBD1. The CDR3 bases are TGTGCCAGTAGTAGGGTCTTTGGACAGGACTATGGCTACACCTTC. Amino acid sequence: CASSRVFGQDYGYTF. Variable domain in full (rest from reference TRBV19 and TRBJ1-2): DGGITQSPKYLFRKEGQNVTLSCEQNLNHDAMYWYRQDPGQGLRLIYYSQIVNDFQKGDIAEGYSVSREKKESFPLTVTSAQKNPTAFYLCASSRVFGQDYGYTFGSGTRLTVV.